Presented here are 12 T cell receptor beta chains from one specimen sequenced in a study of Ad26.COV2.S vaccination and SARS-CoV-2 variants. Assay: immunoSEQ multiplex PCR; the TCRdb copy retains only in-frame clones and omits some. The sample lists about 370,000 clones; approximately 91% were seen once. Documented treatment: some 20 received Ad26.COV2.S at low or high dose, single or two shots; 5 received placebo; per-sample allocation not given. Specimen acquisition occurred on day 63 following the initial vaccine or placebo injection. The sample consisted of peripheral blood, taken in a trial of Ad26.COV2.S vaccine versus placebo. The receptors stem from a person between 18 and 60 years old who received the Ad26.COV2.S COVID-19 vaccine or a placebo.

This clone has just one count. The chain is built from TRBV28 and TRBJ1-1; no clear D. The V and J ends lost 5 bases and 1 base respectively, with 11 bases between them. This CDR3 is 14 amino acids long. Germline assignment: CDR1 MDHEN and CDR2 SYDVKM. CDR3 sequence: CASSASGGNTEAFF. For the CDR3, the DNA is TGTGCCAGCAGTGCCTCGGGTGGGAACACTGAAGCTTTCTTT. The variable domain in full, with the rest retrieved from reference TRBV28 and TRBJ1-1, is DVKVTQSSRYLVKRTGEKVFLECVQDMDHENMFWYRQDPGLGLRLIYFSYDVKMKEKGDIPEGYSVSREKKERFSLILESASTNQTSMYLCASSASGGNTEAFFGQGTRLTVV.

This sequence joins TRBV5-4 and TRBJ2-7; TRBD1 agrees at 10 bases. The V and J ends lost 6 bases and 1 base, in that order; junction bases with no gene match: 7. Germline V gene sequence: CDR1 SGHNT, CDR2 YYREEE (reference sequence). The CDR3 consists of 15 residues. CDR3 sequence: CASTSTGQGSYEQYF. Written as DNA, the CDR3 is TGTGCCAGCACCTCGACGGGACAGGGGTCCTACGAGCAGTACTTC. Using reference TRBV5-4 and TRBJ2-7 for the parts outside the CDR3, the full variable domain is ETGVTQSPTHLIKTRGQQVTLRCSSQSGHNTVSWYQQALGQGPQFIFQYYREEENGRGNFPPRFSGLQFPNYSSELNVNALELDDSALYLCASTSTGQGSYEQYFGPGTRLTVT.

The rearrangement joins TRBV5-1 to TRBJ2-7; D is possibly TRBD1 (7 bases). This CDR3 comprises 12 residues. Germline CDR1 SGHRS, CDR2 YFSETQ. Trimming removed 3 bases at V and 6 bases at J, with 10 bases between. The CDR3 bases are TGCGCCAGCAGCTCCCAGGGGGGCGAGCAGTACTTC. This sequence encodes CASSSQGGEQYF.

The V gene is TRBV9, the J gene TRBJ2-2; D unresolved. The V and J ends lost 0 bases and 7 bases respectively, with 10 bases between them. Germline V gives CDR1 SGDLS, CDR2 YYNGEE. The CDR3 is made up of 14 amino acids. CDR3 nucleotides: TGTGCCAGCAGCGTAGCTCACGAGGACGGGGAGCTGTTTTTT. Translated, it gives CASSVAHEDGELFF.

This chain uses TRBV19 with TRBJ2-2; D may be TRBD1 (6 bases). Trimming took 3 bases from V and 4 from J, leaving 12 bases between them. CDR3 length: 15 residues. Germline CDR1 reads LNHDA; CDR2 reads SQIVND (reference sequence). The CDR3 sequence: CASSMGAGFTGELFF. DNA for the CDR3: TGTGCCAGTAGTATGGGGGCCGGGTTCACCGGGGAGCTGTTTTTT. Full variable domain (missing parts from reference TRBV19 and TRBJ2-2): DGGITQSPKYLFRKEGQNVTLSCEQNLNHDAMYWYRQDPGQGLRLIYYSQIVNDFQKGDIAEGYSVSREKKESFPLTVTSAQKNPTAFYLCASSMGAGFTGELFFGEGSRLTVL.

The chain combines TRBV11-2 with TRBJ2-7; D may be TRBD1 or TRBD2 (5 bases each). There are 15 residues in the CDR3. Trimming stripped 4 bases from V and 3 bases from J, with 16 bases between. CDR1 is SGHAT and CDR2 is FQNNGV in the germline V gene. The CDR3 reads CASSSAGSPYYEQYF. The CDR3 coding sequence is TGTGCCAGCAGCTCAGCAGGGAGCCCTTACTACGAGCAGTACTTC.

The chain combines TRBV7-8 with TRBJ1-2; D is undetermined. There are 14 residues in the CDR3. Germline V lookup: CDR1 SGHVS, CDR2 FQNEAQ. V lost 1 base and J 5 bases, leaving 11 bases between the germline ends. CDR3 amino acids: CASSLEGQPYGYTF. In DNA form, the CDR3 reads TGTGCCAGCAGCTTAGAAGGCCAGCCTTATGGCTACACCTTC.

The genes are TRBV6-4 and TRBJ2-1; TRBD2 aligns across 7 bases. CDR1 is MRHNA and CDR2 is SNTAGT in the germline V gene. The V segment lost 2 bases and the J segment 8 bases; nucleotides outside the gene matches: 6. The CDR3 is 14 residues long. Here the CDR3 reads CASSDTSESDEQFF. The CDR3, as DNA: TGTGCCAGCAGTGACACTAGCGAATCCGATGAGCAGTTCTTC.

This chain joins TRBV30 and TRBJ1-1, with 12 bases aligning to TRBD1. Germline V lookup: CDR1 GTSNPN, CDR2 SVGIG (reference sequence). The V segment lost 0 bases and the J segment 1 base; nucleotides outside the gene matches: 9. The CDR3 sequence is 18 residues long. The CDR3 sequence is CAWSVFRGQGAKNTEAFF. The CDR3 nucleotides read TGTGCCTGGAGTGTCTTTAGGGGACAGGGGGCGAAGAACACTGAAGCTTTCTTT. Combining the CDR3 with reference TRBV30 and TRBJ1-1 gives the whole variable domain SQTIHQWPATLVQPVGSPLSLECTVEGTSNPNLYWYRQAAGRGLQLLFYSVGIGQISSEVPQNLSASRPQDRQFILSSKKLLLSDSGFYLCAWSVFRGQGAKNTEAFFGQGTRLTVV.

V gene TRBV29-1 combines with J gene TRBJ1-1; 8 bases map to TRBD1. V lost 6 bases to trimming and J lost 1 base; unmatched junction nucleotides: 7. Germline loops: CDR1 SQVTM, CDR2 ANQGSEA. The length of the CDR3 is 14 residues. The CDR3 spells CSVAPGTGNTEAFF. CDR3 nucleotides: TGCAGCGTCGCCCCCGGGACAGGGAACACTGAAGCTTTCTTT.

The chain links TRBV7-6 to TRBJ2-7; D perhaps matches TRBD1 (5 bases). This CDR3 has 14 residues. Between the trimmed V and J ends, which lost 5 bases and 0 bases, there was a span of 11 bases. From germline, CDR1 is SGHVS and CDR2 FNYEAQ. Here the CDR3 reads CASSKQVSSYEQYF. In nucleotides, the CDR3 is TGTGCCAGCAGCAAACAGGTTAGCTCCTACGAGCAGTACTTC.

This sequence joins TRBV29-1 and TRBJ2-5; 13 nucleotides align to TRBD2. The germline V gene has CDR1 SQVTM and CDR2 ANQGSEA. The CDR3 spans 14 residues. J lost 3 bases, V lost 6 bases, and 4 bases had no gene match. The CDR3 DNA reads TGCAGCGTGACCGGGACTAGCGGGAAAGAGACCCAGTACTTC. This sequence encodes CSVTGTSGKETQYF. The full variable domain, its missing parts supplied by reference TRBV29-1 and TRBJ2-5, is SAVISQKPSRDICQRGTSLTIQCQVDSQVTMMFWYRQQPGQSLTLIATANQGSEATYESGFVIDKFPISRPNLTFSTLTVSNMSPEDSSIYLCSVTGTSGKETQYFGPGTRLLVL.